This section outlines one T cell receptor beta chain sequence together with its context. Each patient experienced a relapse that followed autologous stem cell transplantation, and brentuximab vedotin exposure varied. Classifying best responses yielded complete response, partial response or progressive disease. Some clones are missing from TCRdb's copy, which holds only in-frame ones; the method was immunoSEQ multiplex PCR. Counted here are about 9,100 clones, 92% occurring once; the ten biggest clones make up around 14%. These data are taken from a study of PD-1 blockade in classical Hodgkin lymphoma. V was clipped by 4 bases and J by 2 bases, with 18 bases between them. Germline V gene lookup returns CDR1 LNHDA and CDR2 SQIVND (reference sequence). CDR3 size: 16 residues.

The source is a human donor with classical Hodgkin lymphoma. The gene calls are TRBV19 and TRBJ2-7; TRBD1 is a possible D gene (5 bases). Material: peripheral blood mononuclear cells (PBMCs), obtained at baseline. CDR3 nucleotides: TGTGCCAGTAGTAAAAGGGGTAGGGTCTCTCCCTACGAGCAGTACTTC. Its protein product is CASSKRGRVSPYEQYF.